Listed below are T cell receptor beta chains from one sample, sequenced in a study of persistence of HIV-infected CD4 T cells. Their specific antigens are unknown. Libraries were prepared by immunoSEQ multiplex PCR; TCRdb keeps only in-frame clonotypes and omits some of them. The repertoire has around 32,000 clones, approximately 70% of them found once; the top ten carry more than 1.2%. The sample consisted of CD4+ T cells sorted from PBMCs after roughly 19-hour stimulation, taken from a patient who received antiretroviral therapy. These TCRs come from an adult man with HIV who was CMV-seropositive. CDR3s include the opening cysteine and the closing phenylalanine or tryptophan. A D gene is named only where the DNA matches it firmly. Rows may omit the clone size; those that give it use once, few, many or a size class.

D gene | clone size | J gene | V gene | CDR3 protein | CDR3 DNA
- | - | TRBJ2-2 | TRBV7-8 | CASTVVRGTTGELFF | TGTGCCAGCACCGTCGTGAGGGGGACAACCGGGGAGCTGTTTTTT
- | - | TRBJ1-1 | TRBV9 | CASSERTGNTEAFF | TGTGCCAGCAGCGAAAGGACGGGAAACACTGAAGCTTTCTTT
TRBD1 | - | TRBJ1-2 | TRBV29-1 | CSVGEGGNYGYTF | TGCAGCGTTGGGGAAGGGGGCAACTATGGCTACACCTTC
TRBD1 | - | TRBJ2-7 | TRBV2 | CASRGSRQGAEQYF | TGTGCCAGCAGGGGTTCCCGACAGGGGGCCGAGCAGTACTTC
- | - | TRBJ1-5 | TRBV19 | CASSIRGPENQPQHF | TGTGCCAGTAGTATCCGGGGTCCAGAGAATCAGCCCCAGCATTTT
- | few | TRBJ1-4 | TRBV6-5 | CASGGGTAFEKLFF | TGTGCCAGCGGGGGGGGTACAGCCTTCGAAAAACTGTTTTTT
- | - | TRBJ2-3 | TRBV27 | CASKGGTDTQYF | TGTGCCAGCAAGGGAGGTACAGATACGCAGTATTTT
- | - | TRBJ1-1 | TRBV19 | CASSLHGGTTEAFF | TGTGCCAGTAGTCTCCACGGAGGGACGACTGAAGCTTTCTTT
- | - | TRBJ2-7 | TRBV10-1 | CASSGTSMQQYF | TGCGCCAGCAGTGGAACTAGCATGCAGCAGTACTTC
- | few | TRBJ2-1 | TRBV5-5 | CASSLVRAIGNEQFF | TGTGCCAGCAGCTTGGTTAGGGCGATCGGCAATGAGCAGTTCTTC
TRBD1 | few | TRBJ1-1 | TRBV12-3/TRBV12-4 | CASSLQGGTEAFF | TGTGCCAGCAGCCTCCAGGGGGGGACTGAAGCTTTCTTT
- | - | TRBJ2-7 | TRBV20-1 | CSASPPGYEQYF | TGCAGTGCTAGTCCCCCTGGTTACGAGCAGTACTTC
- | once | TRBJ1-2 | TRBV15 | CATSRDAGRIDGYTF | TGTGCCACCAGCAGAGATGCGGGCCGGATAGATGGCTACACCTTC
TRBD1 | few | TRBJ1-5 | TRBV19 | CASTGTGSGYQPQHF | TGTGCCAGTACCGGGACAGGGTCGGGCTATCAGCCCCAGCATTTT
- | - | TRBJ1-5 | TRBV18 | CASSPERNQPQHF | TGTGCCAGCTCACCAGAAAGAAATCAGCCCCAGCATTTT
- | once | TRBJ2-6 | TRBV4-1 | CASSQDWVASGANVLTF | TGCGCCAGCAGCCAAGATTGGGTAGCTTCTGGGGCCAACGTCCTGACTTTC
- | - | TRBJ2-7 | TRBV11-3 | CASSPNRDSYEQYF | TGTGCCAGCAGCCCAAACCGGGACTCCTACGAGCAGTACTTC
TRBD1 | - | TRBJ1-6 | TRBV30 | CAWGGTENSPLHF | TGTGCCTGGGGCGGGACAGAAAATTCACCCCTCCACTTT
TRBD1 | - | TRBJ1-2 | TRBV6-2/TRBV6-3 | CASSGTAEAYGYTF | TGTGCCAGCAGCGGGACAGCAGAGGCCTATGGCTACACCTTC
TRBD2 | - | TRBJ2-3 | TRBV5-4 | CASSPGGGTDTQYF | TGTGCCAGCAGCCCCGGGGGGGGGACAGATACGCAGTATTTT
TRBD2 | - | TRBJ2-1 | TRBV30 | CAWSVRVAGGLNEQFF | TGTGCCTGGAGTGTACGAGTAGCGGGGGGTCTCAATGAGCAGTTCTTC
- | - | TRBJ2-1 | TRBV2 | CASSAGGQFYNEQFF | TGTGCCAGCAGCGCGGGTGGTCAATTCTACAATGAGCAGTTCTTC
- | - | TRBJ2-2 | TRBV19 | CASSISRGSDDGELFF | TGTGCCAGTAGTATTAGCCGTGGGAGTGATGACGGGGAGCTGTTTTTT
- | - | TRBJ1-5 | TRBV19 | CASRSSRDSNQPQHF | TGTGCCAGTCGCTCCTCCCGGGACAGCAATCAGCCCCAGCATTTT
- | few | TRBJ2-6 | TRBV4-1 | CASSQDQGFSGANVLTF | TGCGCCAGCAGCCAAGATCAGGGTTTCTCTGGGGCCAACGTCCTGACTTTC
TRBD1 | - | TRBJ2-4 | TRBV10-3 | CAISESGTGIAKNIQYF | TGTGCCATCAGTGAGTCTGGGACAGGGATCGCCAAAAACATTCAGTACTTC
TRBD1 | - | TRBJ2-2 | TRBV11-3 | CASSSPRQGPGELFF | TGTGCCAGCAGCTCTCCTCGACAGGGACCCGGGGAGCTGTTTTTT
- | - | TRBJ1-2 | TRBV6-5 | CASSLGPGTYGYTF | TGTGCCAGCAGCCTCGGCCCGGGAACCTATGGCTACACCTTC
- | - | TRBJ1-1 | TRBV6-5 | CASSPDRRNTEAFF | TGTGCCAGCAGCCCGGACAGAAGGAACACTGAAGCTTTCTTT
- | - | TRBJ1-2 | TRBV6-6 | CASSPSQGGTRPYGYTF | TGTGCCAGCAGTCCCTCGCAGGGAGGTACCCGTCCCTATGGCTACACCTTC
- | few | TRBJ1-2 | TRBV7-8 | CASSLQSTGAHYGYTF | TGTGCCAGCAGCTTACAATCGACCGGAGCTCACTATGGCTACACCTTC
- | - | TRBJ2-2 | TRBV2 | CASSLASTGELFF | TGTGCCAGCAGTTTAGCGTCCACCGGGGAGCTGTTTTTT
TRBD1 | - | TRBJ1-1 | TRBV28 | CASSSTGGGTEAFF | TGTGCCAGCAGTTCAACAGGGGGGGGCACTGAAGCTTTCTTT
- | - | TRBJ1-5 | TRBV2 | CASSEGRKPQHF | TGTGCCAGCAGTGAGGGACGGAAGCCCCAGCATTTT
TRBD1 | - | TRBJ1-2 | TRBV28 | CASSSPGGDRSASYGYTF | TGTGCCAGCAGTTCACCCGGGGGGGACAGGTCTGCGAGCTATGGCTACACCTTC
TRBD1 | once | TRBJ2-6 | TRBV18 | CASSPGRRQGRSGANVLTF | TGTGCCAGCTCACCCGGCCGGAGACAGGGACGCTCTGGGGCCAACGTCCTGACTTTC
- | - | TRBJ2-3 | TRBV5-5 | CASSLDQAANRDTQYF | TGTGCCAGCAGCTTGGACCAGGCGGCTAATCGAGATACGCAGTATTTT
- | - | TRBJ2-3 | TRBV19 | CASSISGINTDTQYF | TGTGCCAGTAGTATATCGGGGATTAATACAGATACGCAGTATTTT
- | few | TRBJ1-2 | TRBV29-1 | CSVSPGGLSYGYTF | TGCAGCGTTTCACCAGGCGGGCTCAGCTATGGCTACACCTTC
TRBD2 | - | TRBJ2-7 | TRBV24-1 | CATTNFGRSGREQYF | TGTGCCACAACTAATTTCGGGAGGTCCGGGCGCGAGCAGTACTTC
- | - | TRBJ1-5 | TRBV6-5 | CASRGGAYSNQPQHF | TGTGCCAGCCGGGGGGGGGCCTATAGCAATCAGCCCCAGCATTTT
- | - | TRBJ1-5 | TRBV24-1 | CATSDSGPGGSNQPQHF | TGTGCCACCAGTGACTCTGGACCGGGAGGGAGCAATCAGCCCCAGCATTTT
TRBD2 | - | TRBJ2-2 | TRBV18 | CASSLSGGPDTGELFF | TGTGCCAGCTCACTTAGCGGGGGGCCAGACACCGGGGAGCTGTTTTTT
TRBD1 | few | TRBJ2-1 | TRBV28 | CASSSPGTGSFNEQFF | TGTGCCAGCAGTTCCCCCGGGACAGGATCTTTCAATGAGCAGTTCTTC
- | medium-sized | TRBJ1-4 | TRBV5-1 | CASTSGNEKLFF | TGCGCCAGCACCTCAGGGAATGAAAAACTGTTTTTT
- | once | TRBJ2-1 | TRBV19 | CASSYQSSSYNEQFF | TGTGCCAGTAGTTATCAGTCGAGCTCCTACAATGAGCAGTTCTTC
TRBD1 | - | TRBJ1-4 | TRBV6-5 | CASTRDRGIEKLFF | TGTGCCAGCACCAGGGACAGGGGGATAGAAAAACTGTTTTTT
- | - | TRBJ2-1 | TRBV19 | CASSGVEQFF | TGTGCCAGTAGTGGGGTTGAGCAGTTCTTC
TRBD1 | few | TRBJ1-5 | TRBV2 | CASSRDRGSQPQHF | TGTGCCAGCAGTAGGGACAGGGGGAGTCAGCCCCAGCATTTT
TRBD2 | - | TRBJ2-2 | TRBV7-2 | CASSLGAAGGIANTGELFF | TGTGCCAGCAGCTTAGGGGCCGCGGGGGGGATCGCGAACACCGGGGAGCTGTTTTTT
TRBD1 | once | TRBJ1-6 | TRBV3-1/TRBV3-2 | CASSQDRTGSPLHF | TGTGCCAGCAGCCAAGATAGGACAGGCTCACCCCTCCACTTT
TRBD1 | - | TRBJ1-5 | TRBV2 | CASHRDRNQPQHF | TGTGCCTCCCACCGGGACAGAAATCAGCCCCAGCATTTT
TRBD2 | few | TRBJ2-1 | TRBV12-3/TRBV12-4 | CASGRGLEQFF | TGTGCCAGCGGAAGGGGACTAGAGCAGTTCTTC
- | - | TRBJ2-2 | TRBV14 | CASSQLRGRDTGELFF | TGTGCCAGCAGCCAACTTAGGGGCCGGGACACCGGGGAGCTGTTTTTT
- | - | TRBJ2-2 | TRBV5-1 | CASSFGRDAGELFF | TGCGCCAGCAGCTTTGGAAGGGACGCGGGGGAGCTGTTTTTT